The next 8 T cell receptor beta chains were all read from a single sample in a study of shared T cell receptors in the human thymus. TCRdb's table, derived via immunoSEQ multiplex PCR, lists solely in-frame clones and lacks some. The top ten hold about 0.033% of the sample, which has 72,000 or so clones, 90% to 95% seen once. Sequenced input: thymocytes. The receptors were gathered from a human donor.

The chain recombines TRBV5-1 with TRBJ2-1, with D tentatively TRBD1 (5 bases). Germline CDR1 is SGHRS and CDR2 is YFSETQ. The CDR3 sequence is 19 residues long. V was trimmed by 0 bases and J by 0 bases, leaving 19 bases between them. The CDR3 DNA reads as TGCGCCAGCAGCTTGGTTGTCAGGGCGTTGCCGAGCTCCTACAATGAGCAGTTCTTC. It translates to CASSLVVRALPSSYNEQFF.

The chain joins TRBV27 to TRBJ1-2; D uncertain. V dropped 3 bases and J dropped 2 bases, with 7 bases sitting between them. The germline CDR1 and CDR2 sequences are MNHEY and SMNVEV (reference sequence). There are 13 residues in the CDR3. This chain's CDR3 is CASSFAGNYGYTF. Written as DNA, the CDR3 is TGTGCCAGCAGTTTTGCTGGAAACTATGGCTACACCTTC.

The chain is built from TRBV28 and TRBJ1-1; a weak D match, TRBD1 (5 bases). The CDR3 loop spans 20 amino acids. The V end lost 5 bases, the J end lost 1 base, and 29 bases lay between the germline ends. The V gene's germline CDR1 is MDHEN and CDR2 SYDVKM. CDR3 bases: TGTGCCAGCAGTCCAAGTACTAGACTAAAACGATGGGACTCGAACACTGAAGCTTTCTTT. This codes for CASSPSTRLKRWDSNTEAFF.

This rearrangement joins TRBV6-6 to TRBJ1-3, with D unclear. This CDR3 comprises 16 residues. Germline V CDR1 and CDR2: MNHNY, SVGAGI (reference sequence). The V and J ends lost 1 base and 0 bases respectively, with 10 bases between them. Here the CDR3 reads CASSYFHSHSGNTIYF. CDR3 coding DNA: TGTGCCAGCAGTTACTTTCACTCCCACTCTGGAAACACCATATATTTT.

V is TRBV7-2 and J is TRBJ1-2; 9 bases fit TRBD1. Germline lookup yields CDR1 SGHTA and CDR2 FQGNSA. V lost 0 bases to trimming and J lost 7 bases; unmatched junction nucleotides: 3. This CDR3 has 14 residues. The CDR3 nucleotides read TGTGCCAGCAGCTTAGCACAGGGGGCGCCTGGCTACACCTTC. The encoded protein is CASSLAQGAPGYTF.

V usage is TRBV19 and J usage is TRBJ1-3; D is ambiguous. Trimming removed 10 bases at V and 4 bases at J, with 11 bases between. Per germline, CDR1 LNHDA and CDR2 SQIVND (reference sequence). CDR3 length: 12 amino acids. In DNA, the CDR3 is TGTGCCACCAACAAGTCCGGAAACACCATATATTTT. Translation gives CATNKSGNTIYF.

The gene calls are TRBV6-6 and TRBJ1-5; 9 nucleotides agree with TRBD1. V was clipped by 4 bases and J by 6 bases; unmatched bases: 4. The CDR3 runs 14 residues. Germline CDR1 and CDR2: MNHNY and SVGAGI (reference sequence). CDR3 nucleotides: TGTGCCAGCAGTTGGACAGGGGTTCGTCAGCCCCAGCATTTT. This codes for CASSWTGVRQPQHF.

The V and J genes are TRBV6-1 and TRBJ2-7, with 8 nucleotides matching TRBD1. Trimming took 6 bases from V and 5 from J; bases not matched to a gene: 6. The length of the CDR3 is 13 residues. Germline V CDR1 and CDR2: MNHNS, SASEGT. CDR3 in DNA: TGTGCCAGCAGAGACAGGGGTTCAGACGAGCAGTACTTC. Its protein is CASRDRGSDEQYF.